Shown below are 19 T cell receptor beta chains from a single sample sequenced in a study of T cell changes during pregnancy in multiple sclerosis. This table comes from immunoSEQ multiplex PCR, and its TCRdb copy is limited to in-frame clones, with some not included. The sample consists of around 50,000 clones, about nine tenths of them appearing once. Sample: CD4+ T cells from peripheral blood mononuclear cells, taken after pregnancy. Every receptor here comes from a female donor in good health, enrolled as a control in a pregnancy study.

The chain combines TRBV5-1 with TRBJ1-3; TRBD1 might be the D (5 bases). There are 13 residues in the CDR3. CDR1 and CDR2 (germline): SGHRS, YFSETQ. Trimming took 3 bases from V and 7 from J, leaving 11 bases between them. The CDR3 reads CASSSDNRNTIYF. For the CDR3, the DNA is TGCGCCAGCAGCTCGGACAACCGGAACACCATATATTTT.

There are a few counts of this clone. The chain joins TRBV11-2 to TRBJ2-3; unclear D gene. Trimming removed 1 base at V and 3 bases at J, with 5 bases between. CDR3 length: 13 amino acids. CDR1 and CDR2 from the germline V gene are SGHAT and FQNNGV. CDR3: CASSLAGTDTQYF. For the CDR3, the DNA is TGTGCCAGCAGCTTAGCGGGTACAGATACGCAGTATTTT.

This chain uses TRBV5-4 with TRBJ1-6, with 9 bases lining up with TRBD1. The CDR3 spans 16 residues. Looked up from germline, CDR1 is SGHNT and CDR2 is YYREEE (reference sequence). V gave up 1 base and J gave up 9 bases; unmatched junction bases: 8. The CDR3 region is CASSLKGTGYGSPLHF. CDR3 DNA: TGTGCCAGCAGCTTGAAAGGGACAGGGTACGGTTCACCCCTCCACTTT. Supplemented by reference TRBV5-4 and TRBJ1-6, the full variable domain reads ETGVTQSPTHLIKTRGQQVTLRCSSQSGHNTVSWYQQALGQGPQFIFQYYREEENGRGNFPPRFSGLQFPNYSSELNVNALELDDSALYLCASSLKGTGYGSPLHFGNGTRLTVT.

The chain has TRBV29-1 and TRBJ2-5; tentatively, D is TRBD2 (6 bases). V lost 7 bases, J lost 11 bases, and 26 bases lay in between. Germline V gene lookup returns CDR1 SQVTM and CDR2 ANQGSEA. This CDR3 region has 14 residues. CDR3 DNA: TGCAGCGCCGCTGGGACTGCAACCTACGGGGAGCAGTACTTC. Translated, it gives CSAAGTATYGEQYF. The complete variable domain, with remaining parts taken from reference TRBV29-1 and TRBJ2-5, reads SAVISQKPSRDICQRGTSLTIQCQVDSQVTMMFWYRQQPGQSLTLIATANQGSEATYESGFVIDKFPISRPNLTFSTLTVSNMSPEDSSIYLCSAAGTATYGEQYFGPGTRLLVL.

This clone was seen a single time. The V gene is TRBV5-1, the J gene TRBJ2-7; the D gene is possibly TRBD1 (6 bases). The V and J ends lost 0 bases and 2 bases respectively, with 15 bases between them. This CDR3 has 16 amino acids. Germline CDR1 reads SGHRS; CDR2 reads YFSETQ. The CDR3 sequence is CASSLAGTYGPYEQYF. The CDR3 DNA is TGCGCCAGCAGCTTGGCGGGGACATATGGTCCCTACGAGCAGTACTTC. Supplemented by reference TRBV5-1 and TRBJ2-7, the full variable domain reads KAGVTQTPRYLIKTRGQQVTLSCSPISGHRSVSWYQQTPGQGLQFLFEYFSETQRNKGNFPGRFSGRQFSNSRSEMNVSTLELGDSALYLCASSLAGTYGPYEQYFGPGTRLTVT.

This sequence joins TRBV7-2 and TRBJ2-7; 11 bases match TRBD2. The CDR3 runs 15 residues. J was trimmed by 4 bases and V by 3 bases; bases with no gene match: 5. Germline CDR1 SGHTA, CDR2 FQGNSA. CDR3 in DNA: TGTGCCAGCAGCTTGGTAACTAGCGGGGGATACGAGCAGTACTTC. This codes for CASSLVTSGGYEQYF.

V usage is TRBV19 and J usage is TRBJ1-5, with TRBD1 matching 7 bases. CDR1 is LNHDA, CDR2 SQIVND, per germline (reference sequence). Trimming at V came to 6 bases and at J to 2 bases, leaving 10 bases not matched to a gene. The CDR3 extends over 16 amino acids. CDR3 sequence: CASRRDRATGNQPQHF. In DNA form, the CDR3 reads TGTGCCAGTAGGAGAGACAGGGCGACGGGCAATCAGCCCCAGCATTTT.

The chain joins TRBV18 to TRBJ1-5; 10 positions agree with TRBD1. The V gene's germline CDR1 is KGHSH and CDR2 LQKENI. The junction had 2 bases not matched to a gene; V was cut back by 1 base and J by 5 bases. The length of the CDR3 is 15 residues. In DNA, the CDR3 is TGTGCCAGCTCACCACGGGACAGGGGAGATCAGCCCCAGCATTTT. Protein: CASSPRDRGDQPQHF.

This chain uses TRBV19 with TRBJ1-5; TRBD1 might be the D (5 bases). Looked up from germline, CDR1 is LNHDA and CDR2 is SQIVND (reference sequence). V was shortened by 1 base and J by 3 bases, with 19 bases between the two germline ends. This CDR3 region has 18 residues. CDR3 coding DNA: TGTGCCAGTAGTATAGCAAGGGATTGGGGGGACCTCAATCAGCCCCAGCATTTT. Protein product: CASSIARDWGDLNQPQHF.

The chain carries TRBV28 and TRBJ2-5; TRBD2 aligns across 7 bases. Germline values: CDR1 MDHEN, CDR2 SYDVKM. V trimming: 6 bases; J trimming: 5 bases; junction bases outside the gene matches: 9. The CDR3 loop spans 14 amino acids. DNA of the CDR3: TGTGCCAGCAGCACCACCCGACTAGCCGAGACCCAGTACTTC. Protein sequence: CASSTTRLAETQYF. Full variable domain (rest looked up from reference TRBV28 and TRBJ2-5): DVKVTQSSRYLVKRTGEKVFLECVQDMDHENMFWYRQDPGLGLRLIYFSYDVKMKEKGDIPEGYSVSREKKERFSLILESASTNQTSMYLCASSTTRLAETQYFGPGTRLLVL.

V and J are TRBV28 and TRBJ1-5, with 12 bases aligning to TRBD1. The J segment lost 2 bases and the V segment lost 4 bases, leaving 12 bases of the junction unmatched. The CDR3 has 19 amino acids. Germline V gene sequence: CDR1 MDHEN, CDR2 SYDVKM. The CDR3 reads CASSSPGTGGGSGNQPQHF. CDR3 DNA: TGTGCCAGCAGTTCCCCGGGGACAGGGGGCGGATCGGGCAATCAGCCCCAGCATTTT.

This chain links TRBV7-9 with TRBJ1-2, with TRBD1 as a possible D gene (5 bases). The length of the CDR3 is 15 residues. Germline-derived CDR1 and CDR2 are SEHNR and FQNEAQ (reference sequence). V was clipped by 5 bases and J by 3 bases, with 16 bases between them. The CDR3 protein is CASSPGSSGYYGYTF. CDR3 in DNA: TGTGCCAGCAGCCCCGGTTCTTCAGGGTACTATGGCTACACCTTC.

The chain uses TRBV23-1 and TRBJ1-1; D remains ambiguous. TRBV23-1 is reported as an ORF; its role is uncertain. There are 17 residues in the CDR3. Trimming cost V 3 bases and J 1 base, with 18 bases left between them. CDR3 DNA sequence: TGCGCCAGCAGTCATCCACTCGACAACCAGCCGAACACTGAAGCTTTCTTT. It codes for CASSHPLDNQPNTEAFF.

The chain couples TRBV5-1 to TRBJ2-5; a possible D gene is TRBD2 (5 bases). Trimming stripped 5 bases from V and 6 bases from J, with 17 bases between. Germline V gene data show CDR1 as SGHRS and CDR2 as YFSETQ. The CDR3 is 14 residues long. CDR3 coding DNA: TGCGCCAGCAGTTTCCACGGGGTCGAAAAGACCCAGTACTTC. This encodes CASSFHGVEKTQYF.

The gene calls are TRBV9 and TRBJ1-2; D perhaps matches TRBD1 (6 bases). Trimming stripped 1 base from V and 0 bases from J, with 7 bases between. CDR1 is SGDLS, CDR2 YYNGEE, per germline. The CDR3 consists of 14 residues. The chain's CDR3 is CASSVRGTNYGYTF. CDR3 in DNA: TGTGCCAGCAGCGTAAGGGGGACTAACTATGGCTACACCTTC.

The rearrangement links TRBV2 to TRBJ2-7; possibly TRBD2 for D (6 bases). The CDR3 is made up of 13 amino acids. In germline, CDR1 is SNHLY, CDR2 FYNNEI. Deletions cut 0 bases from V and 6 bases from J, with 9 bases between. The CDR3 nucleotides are TGTGCCAGCAGTGAAGCTGCGGGGCTCGAGCAGTACTTC. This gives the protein CASSEAAGLEQYF.

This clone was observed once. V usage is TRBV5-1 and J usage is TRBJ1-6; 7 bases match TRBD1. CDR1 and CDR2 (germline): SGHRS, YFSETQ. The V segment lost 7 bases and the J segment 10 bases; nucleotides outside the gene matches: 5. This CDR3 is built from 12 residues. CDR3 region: CASHEQGSPLHF. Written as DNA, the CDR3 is TGCGCCAGCCACGAACAGGGGTCACCCCTCCACTTT.

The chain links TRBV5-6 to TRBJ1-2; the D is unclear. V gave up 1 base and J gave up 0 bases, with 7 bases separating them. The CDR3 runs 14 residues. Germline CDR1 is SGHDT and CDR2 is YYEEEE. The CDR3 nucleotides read TGTGCCAGCAGCTTGTGGCAGTCTAACTATGGCTACACCTTC. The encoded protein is CASSLWQSNYGYTF.

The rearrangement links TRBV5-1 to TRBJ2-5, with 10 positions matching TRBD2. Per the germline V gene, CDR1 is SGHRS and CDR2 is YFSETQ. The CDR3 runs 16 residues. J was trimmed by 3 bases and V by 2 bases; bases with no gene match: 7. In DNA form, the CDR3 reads TGCGCCAGCAGCTTCTACGGGACTAGCGAAAAAGAGACCCAGTACTTC. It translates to CASSFYGTSEKETQYF.